The text below deals with one TCR beta chain. Its specificity is not known. The source of the sample is a study of identical twins' blood T cells. The study's findings and limits: Out-of-frame TCRbeta clonotypes reportedly had markedly more similar V usage in twins than unrelated donors. Top TCRbeta clonotypes were shared more with twin than unrelated donors. Environmental influences on twin similarity could not be excluded. Shared CDR3 clonotype counts tracked mainly the product of cloneset sizes.

Germline assignment: CDR1 LGHDT and CDR2 YNNKEL (reference sequence). The V end was cut by 8 bases, the J end by 6 bases, with 13 bases between. The CDR3 is 12 amino acids. TCRdb re-derived calls from the 5' RACE reads in MiXCR, one entry per CDR3 protein. The sample carries fewer than 450,000 distinct CDR3 sequences, more than 25% recorded once. This TCR was sampled from a woman aged 18-49 years in good health. The material sequenced was PBMCs. The genes are TRBV3-1 and TRBJ1-2, with a tentative D call TRBD1 (5 bases). CDR3 region: CASSDRDHGYTF. Written as DNA, the CDR3 is TGTGCCAGCTCCGACCGGGACCATGGCTACACCTTC.